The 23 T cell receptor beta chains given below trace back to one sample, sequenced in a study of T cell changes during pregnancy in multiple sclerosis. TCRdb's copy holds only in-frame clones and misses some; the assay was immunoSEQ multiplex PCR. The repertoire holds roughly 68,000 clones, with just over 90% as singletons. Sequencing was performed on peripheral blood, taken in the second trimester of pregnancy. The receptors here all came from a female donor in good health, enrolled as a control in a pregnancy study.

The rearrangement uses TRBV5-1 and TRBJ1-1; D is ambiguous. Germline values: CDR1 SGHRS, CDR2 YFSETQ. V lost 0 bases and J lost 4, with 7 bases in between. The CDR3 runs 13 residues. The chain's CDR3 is CASSLDGSTEAFF. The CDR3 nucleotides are TGCGCCAGCAGCTTGGATGGGAGCACTGAAGCTTTCTTT.

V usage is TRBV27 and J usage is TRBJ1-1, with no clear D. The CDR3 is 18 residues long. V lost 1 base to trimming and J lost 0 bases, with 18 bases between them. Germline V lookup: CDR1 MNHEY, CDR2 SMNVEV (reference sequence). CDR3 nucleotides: TGTGCCAGCAGTTTATTTCGCGGGCGAATGGGTTTGAACACTGAAGCTTTCTTT. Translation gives CASSLFRGRMGLNTEAFF.

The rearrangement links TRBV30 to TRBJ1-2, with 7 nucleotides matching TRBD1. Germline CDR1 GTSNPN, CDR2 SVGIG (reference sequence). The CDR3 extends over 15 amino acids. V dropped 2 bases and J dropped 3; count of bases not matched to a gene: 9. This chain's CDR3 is CAWSRRLQGDYGYTF. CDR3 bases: TGTGCCTGGAGTCGTCGCCTCCAGGGGGACTATGGCTACACCTTC.

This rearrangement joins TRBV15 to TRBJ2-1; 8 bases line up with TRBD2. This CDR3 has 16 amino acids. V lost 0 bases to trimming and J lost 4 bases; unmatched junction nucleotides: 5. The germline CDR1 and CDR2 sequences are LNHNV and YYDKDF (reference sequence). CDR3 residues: CATSRDGSGRYNEQFF. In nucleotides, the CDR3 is TGTGCCACCAGCAGAGATGGGAGCGGGAGATACAATGAGCAGTTCTTC. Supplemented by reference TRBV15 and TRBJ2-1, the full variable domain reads DAMVIQNPRYQVTQFGKPVTLSCSQTLNHNVMYWYQQKSSQAPKLLFHYYDKDFNNEADTPDNFQSRRPNTSFCFLDIRSPGLGDTAMYLCATSRDGSGRYNEQFFGPGTRLTVL.

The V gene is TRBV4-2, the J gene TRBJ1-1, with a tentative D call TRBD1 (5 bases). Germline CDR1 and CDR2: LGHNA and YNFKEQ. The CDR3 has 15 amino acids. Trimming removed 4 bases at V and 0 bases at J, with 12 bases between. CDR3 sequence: CASSLTPGLNTEAFF. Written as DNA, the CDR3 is TGTGCCAGCAGCCTGACGCCAGGGCTGAACACTGAAGCTTTCTTT.

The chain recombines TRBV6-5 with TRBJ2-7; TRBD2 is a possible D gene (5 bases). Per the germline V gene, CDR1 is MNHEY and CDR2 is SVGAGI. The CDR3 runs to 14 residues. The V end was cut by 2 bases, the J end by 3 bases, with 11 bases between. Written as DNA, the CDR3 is TGTGCCAGCAGTTACCGAGGGTCCTACTACGAGCAGTACTTC. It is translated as CASSYRGSYYEQYF.

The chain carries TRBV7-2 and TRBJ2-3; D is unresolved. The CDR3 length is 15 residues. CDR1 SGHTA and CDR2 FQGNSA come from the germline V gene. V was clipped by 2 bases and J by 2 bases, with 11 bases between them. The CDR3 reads CASSLSPETTDTQYF. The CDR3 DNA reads TGTGCCAGCAGCTTATCGCCGGAGACCACAGATACGCAGTATTTT.

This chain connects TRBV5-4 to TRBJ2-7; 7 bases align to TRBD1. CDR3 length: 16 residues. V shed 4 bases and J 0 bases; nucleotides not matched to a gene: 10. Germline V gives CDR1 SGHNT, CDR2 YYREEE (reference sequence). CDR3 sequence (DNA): TGTGCCAGCAGCAGGGATCAGACAGGGCCCTCCTACGAGCAGTACTTC. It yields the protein CASSRDQTGPSYEQYF.

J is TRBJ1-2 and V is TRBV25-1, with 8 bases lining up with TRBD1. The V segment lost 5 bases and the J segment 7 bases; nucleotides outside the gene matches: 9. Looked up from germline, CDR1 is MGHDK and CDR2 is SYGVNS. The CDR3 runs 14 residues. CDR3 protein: CASSPPGQGAGYTF. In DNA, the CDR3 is TGTGCCAGCAGTCCTCCCGGACAGGGCGCTGGCTACACCTTC.

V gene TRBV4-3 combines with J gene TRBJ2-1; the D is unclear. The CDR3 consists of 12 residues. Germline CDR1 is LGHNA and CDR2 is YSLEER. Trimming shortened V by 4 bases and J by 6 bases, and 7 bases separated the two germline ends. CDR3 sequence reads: CASSLGFNEQFF. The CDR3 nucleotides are TGCGCCAGCAGCCTCGGGTTCAATGAGCAGTTCTTC.

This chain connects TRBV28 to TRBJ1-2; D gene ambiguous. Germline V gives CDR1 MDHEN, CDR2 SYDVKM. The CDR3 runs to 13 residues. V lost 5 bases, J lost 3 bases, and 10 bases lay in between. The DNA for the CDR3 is TGTGCCAGCAGTCCCCCTAGGTACTATGGCTACACCTTC. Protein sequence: CASSPPRYYGYTF.

CDR3 bases: TGTGCCAGCAGACGTCAGAGGGACTCCTACGAGCAGTACTTC. Amino acids: CASRRQRDSYEQYF. V usage is TRBV28 and J usage is TRBJ2-7; perhaps TRBD2 as D (5 bases). With 6 bases removed from V and 0 bases from J, the gap between germline ends came to 12 bases. This CDR3 region has 14 residues. Germline CDR1 reads MDHEN; CDR2 reads SYDVKM.

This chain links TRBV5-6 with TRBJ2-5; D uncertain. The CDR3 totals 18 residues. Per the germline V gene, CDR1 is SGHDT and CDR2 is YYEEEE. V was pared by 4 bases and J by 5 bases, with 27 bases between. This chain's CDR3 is CASSLLSESRITRETQYF. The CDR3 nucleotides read TGTGCCAGCAGCCTTCTGTCTGAGTCGCGGATAACAAGGGAGACCCAGTACTTC. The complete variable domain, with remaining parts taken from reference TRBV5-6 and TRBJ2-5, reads DAGVTQSPTHLIKTRGQQVTLRCSPKSGHDTVSWYQQALGQGPQFIFQYYEEEERQRGNFPDRFSGHQFPNYSSELNVNALLLGDSALYLCASSLLSESRITRETQYFGPGTRLLVL.

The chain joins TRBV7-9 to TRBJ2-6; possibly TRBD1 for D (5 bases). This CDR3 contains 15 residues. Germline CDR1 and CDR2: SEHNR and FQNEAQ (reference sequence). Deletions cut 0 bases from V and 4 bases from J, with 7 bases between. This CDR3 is CASSLAGAGANVLTF. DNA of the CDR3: TGTGCCAGCAGCTTAGCTGGGGCCGGGGCCAACGTCCTGACTTTC.

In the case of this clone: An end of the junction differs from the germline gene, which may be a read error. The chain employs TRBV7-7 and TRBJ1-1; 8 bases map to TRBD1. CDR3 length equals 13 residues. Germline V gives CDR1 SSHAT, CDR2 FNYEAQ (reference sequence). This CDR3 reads CASSRGQGAEAFF. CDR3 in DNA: TGTGCTAGCAGCCGCGGACAGGGCGCTGAAGCTTTCTTT.

This CDR3 is CASSLVAGGPDEQYF. CDR3 nucleotide sequence: TGCGCCAGCAGCTTGGTGGCGGGAGGGCCAGACGAGCAGTACTTC. The rearrangement joins TRBV5-1 to TRBJ2-7; TRBD2 agrees at 9 bases. This CDR3 comprises 15 residues. CDR1 and CDR2 (germline): SGHRS, YFSETQ. J was trimmed by 5 bases and V by 0 bases; bases with no gene match: 6.

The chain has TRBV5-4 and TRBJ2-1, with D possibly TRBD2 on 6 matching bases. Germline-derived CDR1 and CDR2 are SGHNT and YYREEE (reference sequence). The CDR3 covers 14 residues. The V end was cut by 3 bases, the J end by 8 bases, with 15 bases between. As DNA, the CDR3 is TGTGCCAGCAGCTCTGAGACTAGACTCGATGAGCAGTTCTTC. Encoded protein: CASSSETRLDEQFF. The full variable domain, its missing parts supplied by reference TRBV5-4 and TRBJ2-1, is ETGVTQSPTHLIKTRGQQVTLRCSSQSGHNTVSWYQQALGQGPQFIFQYYREEENGRGNFPPRFSGLQFPNYSSELNVNALELDDSALYLCASSSETRLDEQFFGPGTRLTVL.

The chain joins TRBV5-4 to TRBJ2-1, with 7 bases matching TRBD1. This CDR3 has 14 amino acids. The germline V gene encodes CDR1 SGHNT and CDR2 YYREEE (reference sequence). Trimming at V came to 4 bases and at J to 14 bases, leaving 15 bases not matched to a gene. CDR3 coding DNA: TGTGCCAGCAGCACAGCCGGGACAGTAGATCCGGAGTTCTTC. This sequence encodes CASSTAGTVDPEFF.

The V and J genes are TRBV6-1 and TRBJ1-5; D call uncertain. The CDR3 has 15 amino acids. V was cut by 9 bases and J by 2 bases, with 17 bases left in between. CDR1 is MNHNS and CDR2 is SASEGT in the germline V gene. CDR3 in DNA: TGTGCCAGTACCCCCTCGTTGGCGGGCAATCAGCCCCAGCATTTT. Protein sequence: CASTPSLAGNQPQHF.

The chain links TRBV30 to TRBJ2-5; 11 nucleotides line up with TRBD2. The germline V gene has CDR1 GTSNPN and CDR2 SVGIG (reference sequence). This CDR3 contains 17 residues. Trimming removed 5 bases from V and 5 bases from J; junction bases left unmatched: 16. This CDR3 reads CAWETRLSGRAVETQYF. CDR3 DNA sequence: TGTGCCTGGGAAACGAGGCTTAGCGGGAGGGCCGTTGAGACCCAGTACTTC.

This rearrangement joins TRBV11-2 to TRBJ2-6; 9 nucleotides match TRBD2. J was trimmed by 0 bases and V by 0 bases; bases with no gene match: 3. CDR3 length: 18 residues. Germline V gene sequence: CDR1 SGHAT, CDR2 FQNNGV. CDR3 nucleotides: TGTGCCAGCAGCTTAGAGCGGGGGGGTCTCTCTGGGGCCAACGTCCTGACTTTC. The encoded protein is CASSLERGGLSGANVLTF.

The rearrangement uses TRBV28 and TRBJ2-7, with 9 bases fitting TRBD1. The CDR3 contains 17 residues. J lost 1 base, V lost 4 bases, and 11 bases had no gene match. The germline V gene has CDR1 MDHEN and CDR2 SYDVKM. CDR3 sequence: CASSSLRWDRVSYEQYF. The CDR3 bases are TGTGCCAGCAGTTCGCTGAGGTGGGACAGGGTATCCTACGAGCAGTACTTC.

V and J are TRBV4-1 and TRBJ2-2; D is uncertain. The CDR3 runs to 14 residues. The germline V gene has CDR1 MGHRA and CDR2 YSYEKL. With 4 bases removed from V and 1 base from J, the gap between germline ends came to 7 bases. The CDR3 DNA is TGCGCCAGCAGCCTGACTGTGAACACCGGGGAGCTGTTTTTT. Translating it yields CASSLTVNTGELFF.